This T cell receptor (beta chain) was sequenced for a study of regulatory T cells in long-lasting Graves disease. Points from the study as a whole: Lower TCR diversity was seen in persistent Graves' patients than in newly diagnosed ones.

According to the study, TCR beta libraries were built with iRepertoire HTBI primers and CDR3-region Arm-PCR. TCRdb ran MiXCR on the multiplex PCR reads and lists one entry per CDR3 protein. The sample includes approximately 470,000 distinct CDR3 sequences, 16% of them seen just once. This clonotype was seen only a few times. Its antigen is unidentified. Documented time point: newly diagnosed GD, antithyroid drugs for less than 3 months. Construction of the TCR library relied on RNA isolated from PBMCs. Germline V gene lookup returns CDR1 MGHRA and CDR2 YSYEKL. CDR3 length: 15 amino acids. The ends lost 2 bases at V and 1 base at J; junction bases unmatched: 5. These data were also filed under a second study, of T cells in Graves' hyperthyroidism and ophthalmopathy. According to that study: Patients aged 18 to 65 had newly diagnosed hyperthyroidism that had lasted under 2 months. Separating ophthalmopathy from stable hyperthyroidism was achieved by a 13 V-J model.

Sequenced material: peripheral blood mononuclear cells (PBMCs), taken at new diagnosis, from a patient treated with antithyroid drugs. The genes are TRBV4-1 and TRBJ2-7, with 7 bases that match TRBD2. The sequence came from a man in his forties or fifties with Graves disease. CDR3 region: CASSQKEGGSYEQYF. As DNA, the CDR3 is TGCGCCAGCAGCCAAAAGGAGGGAGGGTCCTACGAGCAGTACTTC.